This entry describes one TCR beta chain. Its binding antigen is unknown. No base-level quality is on record; no much larger clone is a single base apart. This record comes from a study of cytomegalovirus exposure and HLA in healthy donors (dated by TCRdb to about 2017). Looking at the study overall: A later analysis indicated that the 95 to 150 validation repertoires were generated on the platform also employed for the 600 to 750 repertoires of the first cohort. The study was designed to test whether signatures of past pathogen exposure could be identified by cataloging public T cell receptors. A separate validation cohort of 90 to 150 different subjects was used in addition to the roughly 640-subject first cohort. To predict cytomegalovirus infection status, the study combined high-throughput TCR immunosequencing, statistical association of individual TCRs with disease status, and machine learning.

The donors were included in the validation cohort of roughly 130 subjects, a group kept apart from the approximately 700-subject first cohort. What the authors observed across the whole study: Subsequent analysis determined that TCRs grouped into clusters in the first cohort also showed a tendency toward co-occurrence across the roughly 120 validation repertoires, and 94% of cluster scores exceeded 0. It was suggested by the authors that the approach could potentially be generalized to other disease states and immunological phenotypes. In vitro tests confirmed that a few of the cytomegalovirus-associated TCR beta chains recognize cytomegalovirus antigens. A total of fewer than 200 TCR beta chains were listed by the study as associated with cytomegalovirus. In both the original and validation cohorts, the classifier was reported to diagnose cytomegalovirus status with high specificity and sensitivity. Most TCR sequences were seen in very few donors, while some public TCRs were found in many individuals. A later analysis lacked HLA typing for the validation cohort, so it scored co-occurrence in that cohort across all 110 or so repertoires.

Library preparation employed the immunoSEQ multiplex PCR assay. The authors' analysis ran thus. A statistical classification framework was developed to diagnose cytomegalovirus status using the catalog of TCR beta chain sequences. Here the immuneACCESS table is served through TCRdb, limited to in-frame sequences with V and J called. Missing clones are a known gap in these copies; in checked studies unresolved V genes cover under half, and the rest lacks a known reason. D and trimming were read from the DNA, whereas the V and J calls and clone size are those reported in that table. The sample yields 200,000 to 250,000 clones; around 90% were counted once. 2% of the sample goes to the ten largest clones. A distance of 8 bases separates the germline ends of V and J, which lose 3 bases and 1 base respectively. CDR1 and CDR2 are read off the germline V gene as SGDLS and YYNGEE. The CDR3 has 15 amino acids, counting the end cysteine and phenylalanine. The retained sequence is limited to the CDR3, 45 bases, with the frame set at the first base.

This clonotype was sampled from a woman under 30 in good health and CMV-seropositive. The sample comprised PBMCs. The chain joins TRBV9 to TRBJ2-6; TRBD1 is a weak D gene call, 5 bases matching. The sequence in DNA is TGTGCCAGCAGCGGACAGCATTCTGGGGCCAACGTCCTGACTTTC. It translates to CASSGQHSGANVLTF.